This is a list of T cell receptor beta chains from one sample in a study of blood T cell repertoires in COVID-19. The protocol was immunoSEQ multiplex PCR, while the TCRdb copy is restricted to in-frame clones and leaves out a portion. The sample consists of 120,000 or so clones, about four fifths of them appearing once. Sequences were obtained from peripheral blood. Receptor source: a man at least 80 years old with active or convalescent COVID-19. The CDR3 runs from the conserved cysteine through the conserved F or W. The order of the fields is D gene, J gene, V gene, clone size, CDR3 length, CDR3 DNA, CDR3 protein. A D gene is named only where the DNA matches it firmly. Some rows mark clone size as missing; the rest say once, few, many or name a class of expanded clone.

d_call: NA; j_call: TRBJ1-5; v_call: TRBV19; clone_size: NA; cdr3_length: 14; cdr3_nt: TGTGCCAGTAGCCGCCTCGGGGACAATCAGCCCCAGCATTTT; cdr3_aa: CASSRLGDNQPQHF
d_call: NA; j_call: TRBJ1-5; v_call: TRBV27; clone_size: NA; cdr3_length: 14; cdr3_nt: TGTGCCACCTCGGGGGGATATAGCAATCAGCCCCAGCATTTT; cdr3_aa: CATSGGYSNQPQHF
d_call: TRBD1; j_call: TRBJ1-2; v_call: TRBV5-1; clone_size: few; cdr3_length: 16; cdr3_nt: TGCGCCAGCAGCGGAACAGACAGGGTTCCTAACTATGGCTACACCTTC; cdr3_aa: CASSGTDRVPNYGYTF
d_call: TRBD1; j_call: TRBJ2-7; v_call: TRBV27; clone_size: NA; cdr3_length: 15; cdr3_nt: TGTGCCAGCAGTTATGTAGGACAGGGGTCCTACGAGCAGTACTTC; cdr3_aa: CASSYVGQGSYEQYF
d_call: NA; j_call: TRBJ1-1; v_call: TRBV19; clone_size: once; cdr3_length: 17; cdr3_nt: TGTGCCACCACCCTCTCCGGGACAATGGGCGGGAACACTGAAGCTTTCTTT; cdr3_aa: CATTLSGTMGGNTEAFF
d_call: NA; j_call: TRBJ1-2; v_call: TRBV7-9; clone_size: NA; cdr3_length: 13; cdr3_nt: TGTGCCAGCAGCCGACAGAATGTGGAGGGCTACACCTTC; cdr3_aa: CASSRQNVEGYTF
d_call: TRBD1; j_call: TRBJ1-4; v_call: TRBV5-1; clone_size: once; cdr3_length: 16; cdr3_nt: TGCGCCAGCAGCTTGGCCGGACAGGGGGAAGGTGAAAAACTGTTTTTT; cdr3_aa: CASSLAGQGEGEKLFF
d_call: NA; j_call: TRBJ2-1; v_call: TRBV12-3/TRBV12-4; clone_size: NA; cdr3_length: 13; cdr3_nt: TGTGCCAGCAGACCCGACTCGCCCAATGAGCAGTTCTTC; cdr3_aa: CASRPDSPNEQFF
d_call: TRBD1; j_call: TRBJ1-2; v_call: TRBV12-3/TRBV12-4; clone_size: once; cdr3_length: 13; cdr3_nt: TGTGCCAGCAGGCGACAGGGGGCGACTGGCTACACCTTC; cdr3_aa: CASRRQGATGYTF
d_call: TRBD1; j_call: TRBJ1-2; v_call: TRBV3-1/TRBV3-2; clone_size: NA; cdr3_length: 15; cdr3_nt: TGTGCCAGCAGCCAAAATCAACAGGGGAGCGGTGGCTACACCTTC; cdr3_aa: CASSQNQQGSGGYTF
d_call: TRBD1; j_call: TRBJ2-7; v_call: TRBV2; clone_size: NA; cdr3_length: 15; cdr3_nt: TGTGCCAGCCGAGGGGGCGGGTTGAGTTCCTACGAGCAGTACTTC; cdr3_aa: CASRGGGLSSYEQYF
d_call: TRBD2; j_call: TRBJ2-4; v_call: TRBV5-4; clone_size: once; cdr3_length: 16; cdr3_nt: TGTGCCAGCAGCTTGGAAGGCGGGGGGGCCGCTAACATTCAGTACTTC; cdr3_aa: CASSLEGGGAANIQYF
d_call: NA; j_call: TRBJ2-1; v_call: TRBV5-1; clone_size: NA; cdr3_length: 16; cdr3_nt: TGCGCCAGCAGCCAAACCGGGACAAACTCCTACAATGAGCAGTTCTTC; cdr3_aa: CASSQTGTNSYNEQFF